The sequence of this TCR beta chain was determined in a study of glioma-infiltrating T cells. Regarding the study as a whole: Above-expected tissue-blood divergence occurred in all gliomas, most in low-grade ones. Tissue and blood shared very few CDR3 sequences.

Using RNA template, CDR3s of TCR alpha and beta were amplified with iRepertoire arm-PCR. Input was about 85-400 ng of tissue mRNA or PBMC total RNA. Each CDR3 protein is one row after TCRdb ran MiXCR on the multiplex PCR reads. The table has 110,000 or so distinct CDR3 sequences, 25% to 30% seen once; the top ten hold about a third. This CDR3 is built from 16 residues. Germline V CDR1 and CDR2: MNHEY, SVGEGT. After removal of 6 bases from V and 7 bases from J, the junction contained 15 bases not matched to a gene. This clonotype was counted ten times or more. What it binds is not known. This sequence originates from a human donor with low-grade glioma or glioblastoma, undergoing nonglioma brain surgery, or in good health (not recorded which). Sequences were obtained from glioma tissue, nonneoplastic brain tissue, or PBMCs (not recorded which). The chain is built from TRBV6-2 or TRBV6-3 and TRBJ1-2; 9 nucleotides align to TRBD1. The CDR3 sequence is CASRPDRGFDWFGYTF. In DNA, the CDR3 is TGTGCCAGCAGGCCGGACAGGGGTTTCGACTGGTTTGGCTACACCTTC.